Reported below is one T cell receptor beta chain. The antigen remains unidentified. The data were obtained in a study of cytomegalovirus exposure and HLA in healthy donors. Overall study results and limits: A missense DCLRE1C variant was associated with V- and J-gene trimming of TCR beta chains in a later analysis, and an independent cohort replicated the association. TCR beta sequences reportedly predicted most subjects' HLA-A and HLA-B alleles accurately. An observed cluster of highly shared sequence variants was recorded as a likely sequencing artifact. CMV serostatus was the sole immune exposure information available.

In germline, CDR1 is SEHNR, CDR2 FQNEAQ (reference sequence). V trimming: 4 bases; J trimming: 0 bases; junction bases outside the gene matches: 11. The CDR3 length is 18 residues. Primers included in the PCR were 60 Vbeta and 13 Jbeta primers. Libraries were prepared by immunoSEQ multiplex PCR; TCRdb keeps only in-frame clonotypes and omits some of them. The table lists over 150,000 clones, approximately 80% of them singletons. The chain combines TRBV7-9 with TRBJ1-4; TRBD1 matches 7 bases. The TCR was taken from a male donor in good health and CMV-seropositive. Sequenced sample: PBMCs. The CDR3 protein is CASSSPDRALPTNEKLFF. The CDR3 nucleotides read TGTGCCAGCAGCTCACCCGACAGGGCCCTTCCAACTAATGAAAAACTGTTTTTT.